This T cell receptor beta chain was sequenced in a study of shared clonotypes between healthy human individuals. Some clones are missing from TCRdb's copy, which holds only in-frame ones; the method was immunoSEQ multiplex PCR. Of approximately 500,000 clones in the sample, 96% were seen once. Germline lookup yields CDR1 MNHNY and CDR2 SVGAGI (reference sequence). The CDR3 totals 15 residues. Trimming took 2 bases from V and 5 from J, leaving 15 bases between them. The sequencing input was naive CD4+ T cells sorted from blood. Subset noted: CD45RA+ positively selected. This receptor was taken from a woman under 40 in good health. The chain recombines TRBV6-6 with TRBJ2-5; a possible D gene is TRBD2 (7 bases). CDR3 in DNA: TGTGCCAGCAGTTACGGGGGGGCCCTATTGGAGACCCAGTACTTC. Translation gives CASSYGGALLETQYF.